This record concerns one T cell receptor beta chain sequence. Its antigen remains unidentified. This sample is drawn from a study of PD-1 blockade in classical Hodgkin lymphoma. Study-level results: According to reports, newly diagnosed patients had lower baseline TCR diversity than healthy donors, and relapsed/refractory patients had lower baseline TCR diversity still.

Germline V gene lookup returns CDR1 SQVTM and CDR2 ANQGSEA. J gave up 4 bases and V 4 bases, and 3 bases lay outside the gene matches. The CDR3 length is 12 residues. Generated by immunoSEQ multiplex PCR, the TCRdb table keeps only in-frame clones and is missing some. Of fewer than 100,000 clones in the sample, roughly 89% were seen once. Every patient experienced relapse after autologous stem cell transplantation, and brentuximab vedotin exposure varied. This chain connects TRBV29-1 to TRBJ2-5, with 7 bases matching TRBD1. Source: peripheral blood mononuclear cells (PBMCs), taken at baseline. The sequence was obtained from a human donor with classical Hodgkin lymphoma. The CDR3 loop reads CSVGNRGETQYF. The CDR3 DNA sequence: TGCAGCGTTGGGAACAGGGGAGAGACCCAGTACTTC.